The entry below describes one T cell receptor beta chain. Antigen unknown. RNA was isolated and reverse transcribed to cDNA, the sequencing template. Clones were sequenced by immunoSEQ multiplex PCR, and TCRdb holds only the in-frame ones, with some missing. The repertoire holds around 190,000 clones, roughly three fifths seen once, with over 4% in the top ten. These data originate in a study of CD8+ T cells in alopecia areata. Findings of the study overall: For lesional scalp, especially alopecia totalis/universalis, clonality was higher than in normal scalp.

V was cut by 2 bases and J by 0 bases, with 8 bases left in between. The CDR3 is made up of 13 amino acids. In germline, CDR1 is SQVTM, CDR2 ANQGSEA. The chain joins TRBV29-1 to TRBJ2-7; a weak D match, TRBD2 (6 bases). Sequencing was performed on CD8+ T cells sorted from blood. The clonotype originates from a human donor in good health. The CDR3 sequence is CSVELGGSYEQYF. The CDR3 nucleotides are TGCAGCGTTGAATTGGGGGGCTCCTACGAGCAGTACTTC.